The present T cell receptor beta chain was sequenced within a study of blood T cell repertoires in COVID-19. Study-wide context: PBMCs, B-cell-depleted T cells, or T cells provided the cDNA or gDNA that made up the material.

This CDR3 contains 13 residues. Trimming took off 2 bases at V and 9 bases at J, with 10 bases between the two ends. Looked up from germline, CDR1 is KGHDR and CDR2 is SFDVKD. This clone has a single count. Measured with immunoSEQ multiplex PCR; TCRdb has only the in-frame clones, and not every one. The table has over 200,000 clones, 82% seen once. This receptor was identified in a man aged 40-49 years who had recovered from COVID-19. Sequencing was carried out using PBMCs or T cells enriched from blood (not recorded which). The chain combines TRBV24-1 with TRBJ2-1, with D hard to call. The DNA for the CDR3 is TGTGCCACCAGTGATTCTAGTAGAGGTGAGCAGTTCTTC. It specifies CATSDSSRGEQFF.